The 14 T cell receptor beta chains in this list originate from one sample, sequenced in a study of shared clonotypes between healthy human individuals. Sequencing was performed with immunoSEQ multiplex PCR; in TCRdb, only in-frame clones are kept and a portion is missing. Of about 610,000 clones listed, around 97% were seen once; the top ten hold around 0.06%. Sequenced sample: naive CD4+ T cells sorted from blood. The subset denotes: CD45RA+ positively selected. The receptor source for this set is a woman younger than 45 in good health.

A remark on this clone: Other DNA sequences in this specimen translate into the identical CDR3. The rearrangement uses TRBV15 and TRBJ2-7; the D is unclear. Germline V lookup: CDR1 LNHNV, CDR2 YYDKDF (reference sequence). This CDR3 spans 13 amino acids. Trimming shortened V by 0 bases and J by 3 bases, and 6 bases separated the two germline ends. CDR3 residues: CATSRDSGYEQYF. The DNA of the CDR3 is TGTGCCACCAGCAGAGATTCCGGCTACGAGCAGTACTTC.

About this clone itself: Other DNA sequences in the same sample also yield this CDR3. This chain uses TRBV30 with TRBJ1-5; D is unresolved. Germline values: CDR1 GTSNPN, CDR2 SVGIG (reference sequence). V lost 1 base and J 3 bases, leaving 7 bases between the germline ends. The CDR3 has 13 residues. The CDR3 nucleotides read TGTGCCTGGAGTGCCCGGGACAATCAGCCCCAGCATTTT. This encodes CAWSARDNQPQHF.

This chain connects TRBV5-1 to TRBJ2-7; TRBD2 is a possible D gene (5 bases). V shed 4 bases and J shed 0 bases, with 14 bases lying between them. The CDR3 length is 15 residues. Germline-derived CDR1 and CDR2 are SGHRS and YFSETQ. CDR3 sequence: CASSLLALSSYEQYF. The CDR3 DNA is TGCGCCAGCAGCCTGTTAGCGCTAAGCTCCTACGAGCAGTACTTC.

The gene calls are TRBV6-5 and TRBJ2-3; no firm D call. Germline V lookup: CDR1 MNHEY, CDR2 SVGAGI. V was cut by 2 bases and J by 2 bases, with 11 bases left in between. This CDR3 has 15 amino acids. The CDR3 region is CASSYRAGDTDTQYF. In DNA form, the CDR3 reads TGTGCCAGCAGTTACCGGGCAGGCGACACAGATACGCAGTATTTT.

This clone was seen a handful of times. This chain uses TRBV10-1 with TRBJ2-2; D is tentatively TRBD1 or TRBD2 (5 bases each). The CDR3 loop spans 14 amino acids. Between the trimmed V and J ends, which lost 5 bases and 4 bases, there was a span of 11 bases. Germline V gene sequence: CDR1 WNHNN, CDR2 SYGVQD (reference sequence). The CDR3 loop reads CASSSGTPTGELFF. The CDR3 coding sequence is TGCGCCAGCAGTTCCGGGACGCCCACCGGGGAGCTGTTTTTT.

The chain employs TRBV5-1 and TRBJ1-1; 9 nucleotides align to TRBD1. Germline CDR1 SGHRS, CDR2 YFSETQ. Trimming took 1 base from V and 1 from J; bases not matched to a gene: 5. The CDR3 extends over 16 amino acids. As DNA, the CDR3 is TGCGCCAGCAGCTTGCGGGACAGGGAAAGGAACACTGAAGCTTTCTTT. Its translation is CASSLRDRERNTEAFF.

The table lists this clone with a count of one. The J gene is TRBJ2-2, the V gene TRBV19; D is uncertain. The V and J ends lost 7 bases and 4 bases respectively, with 16 bases between them. The CDR3 spans 15 residues. The germline gives CDR1 LNHDA, CDR2 SQIVND (reference sequence). The DNA of the CDR3 is TGTGCCAGTATTACGAACGTTGCATCCACCGGGGAGCTGTTTTTT. Protein product: CASITNVASTGELFF.

This clone was observed a single time. An end of the junction differs from the germline gene, which may be a read error. This rearrangement joins TRBV18 to TRBJ2-7; D may be TRBD1 (7 bases). The germline CDR1 and CDR2 sequences are KGHSH and LQKENI. The CDR3 consists of 12 residues. The CDR3 loop is CASSPSGGLFNF. The DNA for the CDR3 is TGTGCCAGCTCACCGTCAGGGGGACTTTTCAACTTC.

The chain recombines TRBV14 with TRBJ2-2; 8 bases match TRBD2. The CDR3 length is 15 residues. Germline V gives CDR1 SGHDN, CDR2 FVKESK. Trimming removed 2 bases from V and 6 bases from J; junction bases left unmatched: 5. The CDR3 bases are TGTGCCAGCAGCCAACTAGCGGGTCTTGCCGGGGAGCTGTTTTTT. Its protein is CASSQLAGLAGELFF.

The chain is built from TRBV16 and TRBJ1-1; D unclear. This CDR3 is 14 amino acids long. V was shortened by 2 bases and J by 3 bases, with 10 bases between the two germline ends. Germline-derived CDR1 and CDR2 are KGHSY and FQNENV. This CDR3 reads CASSQQDSDTEAFF. CDR3 in DNA: TGTGCCAGCAGCCAACAGGATTCTGACACTGAAGCTTTCTTT. The full variable domain, in which reference TRBV16 and TRBJ1-1 provide the parts outside the CDR3, is GEEVAQTPKHLVRGEGQKAKLYCAPIKGHSYVFWYQQVLKNEFKFLISFQNENVFDETGMPKERFSAKCLPNSPCSLEIQATKLEDSAVYFCASSQQDSDTEAFFGQGTRLTVV.

V and J are TRBV11-2 and TRBJ1-2, with 7 bases lining up with TRBD1. Losses at the gene ends were 5 bases for V and 4 bases for J; bases not matched to a gene: 10. The CDR3 totals 15 residues. Germline V gene sequence: CDR1 SGHAT, CDR2 FQNNGV. The CDR3 region has the DNA TGTGCCAGCAGCGCAACAGGGGACCTGTTCTATGGCTACACCTTC. Translation gives CASSATGDLFYGYTF.

The chain is built from TRBV11-3 and TRBJ2-1; the match to TRBD2 covers 9 bases. V was pared by 3 bases and J by 3 bases, with 6 bases of the junction left unmatched. The CDR3 spans 16 residues. CDR1 and CDR2 from the germline V gene are SGHNT and YENEEA. The CDR3 DNA sequence: TGTGCCAGCAGCTTGCTAGCGGGGCGGATCTACAATGAGCAGTTCTTC. Translated: CASSLLAGRIYNEQFF.

The chain uses TRBV28 and TRBJ1-5, with D unclear. This CDR3 has 12 residues. V was pared by 7 bases and J by 2 bases, with 6 bases between. From germline, CDR1 is MDHEN and CDR2 SYDVKM. The DNA of the CDR3 is TGTGCCAGCACCGCGGGCAATCAGCCCCAGCATTTT. Translated: CASTAGNQPQHF.

J is TRBJ2-7 and V is TRBV5-1; 12 positions agree with TRBD2. The CDR3 is 17 residues long. Germline lookup yields CDR1 SGHRS and CDR2 YFSETQ. V lost 4 bases, J lost 5 bases, and 13 bases stayed unmatched. The CDR3 DNA reads as TGCGCCAGCAGCGGATCCCTGACTAGCGGGAGTTCCCACGAGCAGTACTTC. Its protein product is CASSGSLTSGSSHEQYF.